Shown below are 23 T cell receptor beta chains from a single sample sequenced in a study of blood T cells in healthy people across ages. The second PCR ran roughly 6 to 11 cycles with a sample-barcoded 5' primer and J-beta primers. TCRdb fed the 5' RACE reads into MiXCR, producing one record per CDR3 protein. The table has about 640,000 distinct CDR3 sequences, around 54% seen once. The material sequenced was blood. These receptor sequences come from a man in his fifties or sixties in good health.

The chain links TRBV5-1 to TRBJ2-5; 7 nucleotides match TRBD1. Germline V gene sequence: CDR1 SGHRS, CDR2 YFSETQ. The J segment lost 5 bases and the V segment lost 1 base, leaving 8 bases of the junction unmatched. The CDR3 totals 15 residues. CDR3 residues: CASSLRTGRAETQYF. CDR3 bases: TGCGCCAGCAGCTTGCGGACAGGAAGGGCGGAGACCCAGTACTTC.

The CDR3 loop reads CASSYGQYGSYNEQYF. The CDR3 DNA is TGTGCCAGCAGTTACGGGCAGTATGGCTCCTACAATGAGCAGTACTTC. The rearrangement links TRBV6-2 or TRBV6-3 to TRBJ2-1; D not certain. The J call is doubtful: the DNA matches TRBJ2-7 better. This CDR3 contains 16 residues. In germline, CDR1 is MNHEY, CDR2 SVGEGT.

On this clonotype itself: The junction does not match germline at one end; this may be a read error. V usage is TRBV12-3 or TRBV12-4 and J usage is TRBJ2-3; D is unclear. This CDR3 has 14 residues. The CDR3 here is CASSFVAVTYTQYF. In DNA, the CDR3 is TGTGCCAGCAGTTTTGTAGCAGTCACATATACGCAGTATTTT.

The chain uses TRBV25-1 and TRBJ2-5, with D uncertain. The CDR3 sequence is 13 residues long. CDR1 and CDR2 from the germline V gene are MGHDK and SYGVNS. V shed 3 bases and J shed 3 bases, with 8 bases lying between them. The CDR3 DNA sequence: TGTGCCAGCAGTGACGGTGTAGAAGAGACCCAGTACTTC. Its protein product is CASSDGVEETQYF. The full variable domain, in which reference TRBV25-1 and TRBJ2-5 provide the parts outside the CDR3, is EADIYQTPRYLVIGTGKKITLECSQTMGHDKMYWYQQDPGMELHLIHYSYGVNSTEKGDLSSESTVSRIRTEHFPLTLESARPSHTSQYLCASSDGVEETQYFGPGTRLLVL.

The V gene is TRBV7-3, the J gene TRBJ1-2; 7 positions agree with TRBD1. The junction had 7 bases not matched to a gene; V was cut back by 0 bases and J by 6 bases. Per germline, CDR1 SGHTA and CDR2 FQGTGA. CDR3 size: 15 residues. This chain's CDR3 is CASSLTGGQGDGYTF. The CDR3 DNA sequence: TGTGCCAGCAGCTTAACCGGGGGGCAGGGGGATGGCTACACCTTC.

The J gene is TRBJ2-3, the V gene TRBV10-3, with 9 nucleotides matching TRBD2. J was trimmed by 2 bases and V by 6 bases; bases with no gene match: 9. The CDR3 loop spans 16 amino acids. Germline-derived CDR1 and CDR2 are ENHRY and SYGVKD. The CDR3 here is CAIRTGAGGFTDTQYF. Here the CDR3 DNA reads TGTGCCATCAGGACAGGAGCGGGGGGATTCACAGATACGCAGTATTTT.

The CDR3 loop reads CASTVREYEQYF. Here the CDR3 DNA reads TGTGCCAGCACGGTCAGAGAGTACGAGCAGTACTTC. The rearrangement joins TRBV2 to TRBJ2-5; no clear D gene. The DNA end favors TRBJ2-7, so the J call may be wrong. This CDR3 is 12 amino acids long. Germline-derived CDR1 and CDR2 are SNHLY and FYNNEI.

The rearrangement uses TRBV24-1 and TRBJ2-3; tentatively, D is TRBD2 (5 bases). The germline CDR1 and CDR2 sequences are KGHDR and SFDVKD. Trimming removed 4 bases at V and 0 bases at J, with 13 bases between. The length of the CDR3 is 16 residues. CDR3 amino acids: CATSDSLGPSTDTQYF. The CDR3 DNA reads TGTGCCACCAGTGACTCACTAGGTCCCAGCACAGATACGCAGTATTTT.

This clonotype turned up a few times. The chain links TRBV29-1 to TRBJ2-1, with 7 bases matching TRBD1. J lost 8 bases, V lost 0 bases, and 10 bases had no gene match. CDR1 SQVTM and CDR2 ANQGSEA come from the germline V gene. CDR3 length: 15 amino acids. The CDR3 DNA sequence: TGCAGCGTTGAAGATCCGACAGGGTGGGTCGATGAGCAGTTCTTC. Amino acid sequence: CSVEDPTGWVDEQFF.

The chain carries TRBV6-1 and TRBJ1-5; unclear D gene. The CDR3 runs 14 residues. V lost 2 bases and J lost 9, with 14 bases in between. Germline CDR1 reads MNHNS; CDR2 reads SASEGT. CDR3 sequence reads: CASSEYGGSGPQHF. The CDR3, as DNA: TGTGCCAGCAGTGAATACGGCGGCTCAGGGCCCCAGCATTTT.

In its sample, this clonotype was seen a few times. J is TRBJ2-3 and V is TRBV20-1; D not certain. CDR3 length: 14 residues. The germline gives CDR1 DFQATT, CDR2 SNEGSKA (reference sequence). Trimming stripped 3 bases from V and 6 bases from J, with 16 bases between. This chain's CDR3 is CSARSPTSGDTQYF. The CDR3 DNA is TGCAGTGCTAGGAGTCCGACAAGTGGTGATACGCAGTATTTT.

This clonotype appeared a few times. CDR3 sequence: CASARLAGYNEQFF. CDR3 DNA: TGTGCCAGCGCCCGACTAGCGGGATACAATGAGCAGTTCTTC. The chain has TRBV27 and TRBJ2-1, with 11 bases lining up with TRBD2. CDR3 size: 14 residues. The J segment lost 4 bases and the V segment lost 8 bases, leaving 4 bases of the junction unmatched. The germline V gene has CDR1 MNHEY and CDR2 SMNVEV (reference sequence).

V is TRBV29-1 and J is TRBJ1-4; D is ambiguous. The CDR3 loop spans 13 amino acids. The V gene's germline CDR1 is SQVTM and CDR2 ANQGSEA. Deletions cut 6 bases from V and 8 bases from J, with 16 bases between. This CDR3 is CSVELNRGEKLFF. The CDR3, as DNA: TGCAGCGTGGAGCTTAACAGAGGGGAAAAACTGTTTTTT.

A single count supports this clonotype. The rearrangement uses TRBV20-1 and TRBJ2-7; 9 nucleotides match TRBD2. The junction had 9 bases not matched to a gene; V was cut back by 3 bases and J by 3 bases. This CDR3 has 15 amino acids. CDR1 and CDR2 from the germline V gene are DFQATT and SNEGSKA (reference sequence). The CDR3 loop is CSASPAKAGGYEQYF. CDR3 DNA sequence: TGCAGTGCTAGCCCGGCAAAAGCGGGGGGCTACGAGCAGTACTTC.

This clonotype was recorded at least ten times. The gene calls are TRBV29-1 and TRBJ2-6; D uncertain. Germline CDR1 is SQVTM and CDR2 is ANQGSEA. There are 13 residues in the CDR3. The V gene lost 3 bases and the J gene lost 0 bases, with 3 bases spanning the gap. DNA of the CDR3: TGCAGCGTTGAGGGCTCTGGGGCCAACGTCCTGACTTTC. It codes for CSVEGSGANVLTF.

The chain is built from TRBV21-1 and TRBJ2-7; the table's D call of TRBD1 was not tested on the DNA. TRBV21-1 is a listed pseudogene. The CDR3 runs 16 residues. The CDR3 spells CASSKKGTGFAYEQYF. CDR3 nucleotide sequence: TGTGCCAGCAGCAAAAAGGGGACAGGGTTCGCCTACGAGCAGTACTTC.

This chain's CDR3 is CASSPARTGTDEQYF. CDR3 coding DNA: TGTGCCAGCTCACCGGCACGGACAGGGACAGACGAGCAGTACTTC. The chain couples TRBV18 to TRBJ2-7; TRBD1 agrees at 8 bases. CDR1 and CDR2 from the germline V gene are KGHSH and LQKENI. Germline trimming cut 3 bases from V and 5 bases from J; bases unmatched to any gene: 9. This CDR3 has 15 residues. The whole variable domain, filled in from reference TRBV18 and TRBJ2-7, reads NAGVMQNPRHLVRRRGQEARLRCSPMKGHSHVYWYRQLPEEGLKFMVYLQKENIIDESGMPKERFSAEFPKEGPSILRIQQVVRGDSAAYFCASSPARTGTDEQYFGPGTRLTVT.

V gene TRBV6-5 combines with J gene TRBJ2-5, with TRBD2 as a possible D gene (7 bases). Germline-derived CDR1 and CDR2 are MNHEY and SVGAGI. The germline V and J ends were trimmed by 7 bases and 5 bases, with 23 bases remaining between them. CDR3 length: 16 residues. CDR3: CASINLGGGTRETQYF. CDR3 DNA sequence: TGTGCCAGCATTAATCTAGGGGGGGGCACCAGGGAGACCCAGTACTTC.

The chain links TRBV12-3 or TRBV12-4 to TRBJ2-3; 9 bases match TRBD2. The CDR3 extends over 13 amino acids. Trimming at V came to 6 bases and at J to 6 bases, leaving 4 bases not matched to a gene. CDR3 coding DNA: TGTGCCAGCAGGCGGGGGGGTGGGGATACGCAGTATTTT. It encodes CASRRGGGDTQYF.

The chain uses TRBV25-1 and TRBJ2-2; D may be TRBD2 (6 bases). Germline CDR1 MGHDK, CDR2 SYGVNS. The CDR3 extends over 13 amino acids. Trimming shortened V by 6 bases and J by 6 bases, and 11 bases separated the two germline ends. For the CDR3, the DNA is TGTGCCAGCAGGGCGGAGGGACCCGGGGAGCTGTTTTTT. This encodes CASRAEGPGELFF.

The CDR3 nucleotides read TGCAGTGCTTACCAAACACTAGCGGGGGACCAAGAGACCCAGTACTTC. This gives the protein CSAYQTLAGDQETQYF. The rearrangement joins TRBV20-1 to TRBJ2-5; 11 bases line up with TRBD2. Trimming removed 5 bases from V and 0 bases from J; junction bases left unmatched: 8. Germline lookup yields CDR1 DFQATT and CDR2 SNEGSKA (reference sequence). The CDR3 spans 16 residues.

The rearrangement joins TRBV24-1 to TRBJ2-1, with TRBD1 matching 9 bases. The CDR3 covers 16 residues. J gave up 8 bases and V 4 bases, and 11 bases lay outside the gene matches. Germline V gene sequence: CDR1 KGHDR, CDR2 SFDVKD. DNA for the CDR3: TGTGCCACCAGTGAACGCGGGACAGGGAGGACAGATGAGCAGTTCTTC. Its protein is CATSERGTGRTDEQFF.

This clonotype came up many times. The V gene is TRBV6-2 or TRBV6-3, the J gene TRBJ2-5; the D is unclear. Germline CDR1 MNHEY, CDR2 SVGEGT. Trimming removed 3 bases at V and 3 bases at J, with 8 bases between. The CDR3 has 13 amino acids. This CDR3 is CASSYTAKETQYF. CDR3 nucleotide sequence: TGTGCCAGCAGTTATACAGCGAAAGAGACCCAGTACTTC.